Presented here are 29 T cell receptor beta chains from one specimen sequenced in a study of blood T cell repertoires in COVID-19. Using immunoSEQ multiplex PCR, the repertoire was profiled, and TCRdb retains in-frame clones only, with some absent. The sample records about 130,000 clones, approximately 88% being singletons. Sequencing was carried out using peripheral blood. These receptor sequences come from a man aged 45-60 years with acute or convalescent COVID-19.

The genes are TRBV29-1 and TRBJ1-1, with D perhaps TRBD1 (5 bases). The V end was cut by 6 bases, the J end by 1 base, with 12 bases between. The CDR3 covers 13 residues. Germline V gene sequence: CDR1 SQVTM, CDR2 ANQGSEA. The CDR3: CSVLDRQNTEAFF. In DNA form, the CDR3 reads TGCAGCGTGCTAGACAGACAGAACACTGAAGCTTTCTTT.

The chain employs TRBV18 and TRBJ2-5, with no clear D. In germline, CDR1 is KGHSH, CDR2 LQKENI. With 4 bases removed from V and 4 bases from J, the gap between germline ends came to 10 bases. This CDR3 spans 13 amino acids. The CDR3 bases are TGTGCCAGCTCACGCCGCTCCGGAGAGACCCAGTACTTC. Translated: CASSRRSGETQYF.

The chain links TRBV28 to TRBJ2-1, with TRBD2 as a possible D gene (5 bases). V lost 5 bases and J 0 bases, leaving 14 bases between the germline ends. Looked up from germline, CDR1 is MDHEN and CDR2 is SYDVKM. This CDR3 is 16 amino acids long. The CDR3, as DNA: TGTGCCAGCAGTGGACTTCGTCTCAGCTCCTACAATGAGCAGTTCTTC. Its translation: CASSGLRLSSYNEQFF.

The chain carries TRBV6-5 and TRBJ1-4; TRBD1 matches 7 bases. J lost 6 bases, V lost 9 bases, and 10 bases had no gene match. Germline lookup yields CDR1 MNHEY and CDR2 SVGAGI. The CDR3 sequence is 14 residues long. The CDR3 loop reads CASAPGQQYEKLFF. CDR3 DNA sequence: TGTGCCAGTGCGCCGGGACAGCAATATGAAAAACTGTTTTTT.

The chain is built from TRBV5-1 and TRBJ1-4, with 9 bases lining up with TRBD1. The V and J ends lost 3 bases and 3 bases, in that order; junction bases with no gene match: 9. Per the germline V gene, CDR1 is SGHRS and CDR2 is YFSETQ. The CDR3 extends over 17 amino acids. This chain's CDR3 is CASSSWGTGNSNEKLFF. The CDR3 bases are TGCGCCAGCAGCTCTTGGGGGACAGGGAACTCTAATGAAAAACTGTTTTTT.

The chain links TRBV5-1 to TRBJ1-1; TRBD1 aligns across 8 bases. Germline V gene lookup returns CDR1 SGHRS and CDR2 YFSETQ. V lost 3 bases and J lost 1; bases outside the gene matches: 5. CDR3 length equals 15 residues. CDR3 DNA sequence: TGCGCCAGCAGCTACATCAGGGGGCGGAACACTGAAGCTTTCTTT. Translation gives CASSYIRGRNTEAFF.

This clone was detected only once. This chain joins TRBV14 and TRBJ1-1; D may be TRBD1 (5 bases). V lost 1 base and J 5 bases, leaving 11 bases between the germline ends. The CDR3 covers 14 residues. Germline lookup yields CDR1 SGHDN and CDR2 FVKESK. CDR3 nucleotides: TGTGCCAGCAGCCAAGCAGGGTGGGGTACTGAAGCTTTCTTT. Its protein product is CASSQAGWGTEAFF.

The rearrangement links TRBV6-4 to TRBJ2-1, with D possibly being TRBD1 (5 bases). Trimming cost V 0 bases and J 4 bases, with 13 bases left between them. Germline V CDR1 and CDR2: MRHNA, SNTAGT. The CDR3 sequence is 16 residues long. CDR3 sequence reads: CASSDSKSGKYNEQFF. The CDR3 DNA is TGTGCCAGCAGTGACTCGAAGTCAGGGAAATACAATGAGCAGTTCTTC.

This clone showed up just once. The rearrangement uses TRBV3-1 (or the pseudogene TRBV3-2) and TRBJ1-2; D uncertain. The CDR3 sequence is 15 residues long. CDR1 is LGHDT, CDR2 YNNKEL, per germline (reference sequence). Trimming shortened V by 4 bases and J by 2 bases, and 14 bases separated the two germline ends. CDR3 in amino acids: CASSLGIGRNYGYTF. CDR3 DNA: TGTGCCAGCAGCCTCGGGATTGGTAGGAACTATGGCTACACCTTC.

The chain joins TRBV28 to TRBJ1-2, with 10 positions matching TRBD1. The germline CDR1 and CDR2 sequences are MDHEN and SYDVKM. This CDR3 comprises 15 residues. Trimming cost V 5 bases and J 4 bases; bases outside gene matches: 7. This CDR3 reads CASSHTTGGFYGYTF. For the CDR3, the DNA is TGTGCCAGCAGTCACACGACAGGGGGCTTCTATGGCTACACCTTC.

The rearrangement uses TRBV6-5 and TRBJ1-2; a weak D match, TRBD1 (5 bases). The V gene lost 1 base and the J gene lost 0 bases, with 12 bases spanning the gap. CDR3 length equals 16 residues. CDR1 MNHEY and CDR2 SVGAGI come from the germline V gene. CDR3 DNA sequence: TGTGCCAGCAGTTACTTGAGTTCGGGGGCTAACTATGGCTACACCTTC. Its protein product is CASSYLSSGANYGYTF.

This chain connects TRBV11-2 to TRBJ1-6; D possibly corresponds to TRBD1 (6 bases). V was cut by 6 bases and J by 7 bases, with 19 bases left in between. The germline CDR1 and CDR2 sequences are SGHAT and FQNNGV. This CDR3 region has 16 residues. The CDR3 DNA is TGTGCCAGCAGTGAGCTTCGAAGAAGGGGGAATTCACCCCTCCACTTT. Protein: CASSELRRRGNSPLHF.

V gene TRBV5-4 combines with J gene TRBJ2-5; 8 bases are shared with TRBD2. CDR1 is SGHNT and CDR2 is YYREEE in the germline V gene (reference sequence). This CDR3 comprises 15 residues. V shed 1 base, J shed 4 bases, and the junction held 6 bases outside the gene matches. The CDR3 sequence is CASSLFGAGGETQYF. Written as DNA, the CDR3 is TGTGCCAGCAGCTTGTTTGGGGCGGGGGGAGAGACCCAGTACTTC.

V is TRBV7-2 and J is TRBJ2-3; D is possibly TRBD2 (5 bases). Per germline, CDR1 SGHTA and CDR2 FQGNSA. The CDR3 totals 16 residues. The V gene lost 1 base and the J gene lost 0 bases, with 11 bases spanning the gap. The CDR3 is CASSLVWRVSTDTQYF. The CDR3 coding sequence is TGTGCCAGCAGCTTAGTGTGGCGGGTTAGCACAGATACGCAGTATTTT.

On this clone itself: The identical CDR3 is also encoded by other nucleotide sequences in the sample. The rearrangement links TRBV28 to TRBJ1-2; D gene ambiguous. The V gene lost 6 bases and the J gene lost 2 bases, with 10 bases spanning the gap. CDR3 length equals 13 residues. The germline gives CDR1 MDHEN, CDR2 SYDVKM. The CDR3 protein is CASSPTVNYGYTF. The DNA of the CDR3 is TGTGCCAGCAGCCCCACAGTAAACTATGGCTACACCTTC.

The chain combines TRBV6-5 with TRBJ1-4; 8 bases line up with TRBD1. In germline, CDR1 is MNHEY, CDR2 SVGAGI. This CDR3 region has 15 residues. Trimming at V came to 2 bases and at J to 7 bases, leaving 6 bases not matched to a gene. The CDR3 coding sequence is TGTGCCAGCAGTTACGGGACAGGCAATTTTGAAAAACTGTTTTTT. Protein sequence: CASSYGTGNFEKLFF.

This clone appeared once. The gene calls are TRBV6-5 and TRBJ1-3; the D gene is possibly TRBD1 (5 bases). Trimming shortened V by 5 bases and J by 3 bases, and 14 bases separated the two germline ends. The CDR3 is 15 amino acids. CDR1 is MNHEY and CDR2 is SVGAGI in the germline V gene. DNA of the CDR3: TGTGCCAGCAGTCGTCAGGAGGGGCTTGGAAACACCATATATTTT. Its protein is CASSRQEGLGNTIYF.

J is TRBJ1-1 and V is TRBV5-1; TRBD1 matches 10 bases. Germline CDR1 is SGHRS and CDR2 is YFSETQ. This CDR3 spans 14 amino acids. J lost 7 bases, V lost 0 bases, and 3 bases had no gene match. The CDR3 region has the DNA TGCGCCAGCAGCTTGGGACAGGGGGCGAATGAAGCTTTCTTT. As protein: CASSLGQGANEAFF.

The chain recombines TRBV3-1 (or the pseudogene TRBV3-2) with TRBJ2-5; D perhaps matches TRBD1 (5 bases). This CDR3 is built from 15 residues. From germline, CDR1 is LGHDT and CDR2 YNNKEL (reference sequence). Trimming took off 3 bases at V and 5 bases at J, with 16 bases between the two ends. The CDR3 DNA follows: TGTGCCAGCAGCCAGGGTAGGGGCCAACAGGAGACCCAGTACTTC. The encoded protein is CASSQGRGQQETQYF.

V usage is TRBV5-5 and J usage is TRBJ1-4, with unresolved D. The germline V and J ends were trimmed by 1 base and 5 bases, with 6 bases remaining between them. The CDR3 is 13 residues long. In germline, CDR1 is SGHKS, CDR2 YYEKEE (reference sequence). CDR3 coding DNA: TGTGCCAGCAGCTTGTACGGGAATGAAAAACTGTTTTTT. This gives the protein CASSLYGNEKLFF.

The rearrangement uses TRBV4-2 and TRBJ2-3; TRBD2 might be the D (6 bases). V lost 3 bases, J lost 5 bases, and 9 bases lay in between. Germline CDR1 is LGHNA and CDR2 is YNFKEQ. This CDR3 comprises 13 residues. The DNA of the CDR3 is TGTGCCAGCAGCCAGTGGGGAGGAGATACGCAGTATTTT. This encodes CASSQWGGDTQYF.

The rearrangement links TRBV28 to TRBJ2-7; 12 bases are shared with TRBD2. The CDR3 has 16 residues. Germline V lookup: CDR1 MDHEN, CDR2 SYDVKM. Trimming at V came to 4 bases and at J to 2 bases, leaving 6 bases not matched to a gene. The CDR3 protein is CASSSIRLAGAYEQYF. Written as DNA, the CDR3 is TGTGCCAGCAGTTCCATCCGACTAGCGGGAGCCTACGAGCAGTACTTC.

The V call is TRBV3-1 (or the pseudogene TRBV3-2), the J call TRBJ2-7, with D uncertain. The CDR3 extends over 14 amino acids. V was pared by 1 base and J by 1 base, with 8 bases between. Germline assignment: CDR1 LGHDT and CDR2 YNNKEL (reference sequence). This chain's CDR3 is CASSQAAVSYEQYF. CDR3 bases: TGTGCCAGCAGCCAAGCTGCGGTTTCCTACGAGCAGTACTTC.

V usage is TRBV27 and J usage is TRBJ2-3; perhaps TRBD2 as D (6 bases). The germline gives CDR1 MNHEY, CDR2 SMNVEV (reference sequence). This CDR3 is 15 amino acids long. With 3 bases removed from V and 1 base from J, the gap between germline ends came to 11 bases. The CDR3 region is CASSLEGVRTDTQYF. CDR3 in DNA: TGTGCCAGCAGTTTGGAGGGAGTCCGCACAGATACGCAGTATTTT.

The gene calls are TRBV4-1 and TRBJ1-1, with 7 nucleotides matching TRBD1. After removal of 5 bases from V and 3 bases from J, the junction contained 3 bases not matched to a gene. CDR1 and CDR2 from the germline V gene are MGHRA and YSYEKL. The CDR3 covers 13 residues. The CDR3 DNA follows: TGCGCCAGCAGCGTACAGGGGTACACTGAAGCTTTCTTT. It encodes CASSVQGYTEAFF.

The rearrangement links TRBV5-1 to TRBJ2-2, with D perhaps TRBD2 (5 bases). The CDR3 is made up of 15 amino acids. V lost 4 bases and J lost 3, with 13 bases in between. Germline CDR1 and CDR2: SGHRS and YFSETQ. CDR3 residues: CASSPGGGDTGELFF. CDR3 sequence (DNA): TGCGCCAGCAGCCCCGGAGGTGGGGACACCGGGGAGCTGTTTTTT.

This chain links TRBV11-2 with TRBJ1-1, with D possibly matching TRBD1 (5 bases). The CDR3 consists of 14 residues. Trimming pared 5 bases from V and 5 bases from J, leaving 15 bases between. Per germline, CDR1 SGHAT and CDR2 FQNNGV. The CDR3 DNA sequence: TGTGCCAGCAGCCGGACCGGGGGGGAAACTGAAGCTTTCTTT. Amino acids: CASSRTGGETEAFF.

The genes are TRBV20-1 and TRBJ2-1, with 9 bases that match TRBD2. This CDR3 has 11 amino acids. V was pared by 6 bases and J by 13 bases, with 7 bases of the junction left unmatched. Germline V gene sequence: CDR1 DFQATT, CDR2 SNEGSKA (reference sequence). CDR3 DNA: TGCAGTGCCAGTTCCGGGACTAGCCAGTTCTTC. Its protein is CSASSGTSQFF.

V usage is TRBV15 and J usage is TRBJ1-2; D ambiguous. With 3 bases removed from V and 3 bases from J, the gap between germline ends came to 17 bases. Germline V CDR1 and CDR2: LNHNV, YYDKDF (reference sequence). This CDR3 contains 16 residues. The CDR3 DNA follows: TGTGCCACCAGCAGGTTCTTAGACACGAAAGACTATGGCTACACCTTC. Amino acid sequence: CATSRFLDTKDYGYTF.